This TCR beta chain was recorded in a study of cytomegalovirus exposure and HLA in healthy donors. This clone was counted a few times. Antigen unknown. Germline trimming cut 8 bases from V and 5 bases from J; bases unmatched to any gene: 8. The CDR3 consists of 15 residues. Per germline, CDR1 LNHDA and CDR2 SQIVND (reference sequence). The PCR contained 60 Vbeta and 13 Jbeta primers. Libraries were prepared by immunoSEQ multiplex PCR; TCRdb keeps only in-frame clonotypes and omits some of them. The data show approximately 89,000 clones, 76% seen once. General study points: Later analysis found that TCR beta chains associated with HLA were more clonally expanded than other, equally common chains. Across donors, presence/absence analyses took sequencing depth to be roughly uniform. Compared with the approximately 700-donor mean, an Asian-associated ancestry cluster reportedly had fewer N-insertions, according to a later analysis.

The chain is built from TRBV19 and TRBJ2-1, with 11 nucleotides matching TRBD1. The sequenced sample consisted of PBMCs. The sequence was collected from a male donor in good health and CMV-seronegative. CDR3 sequence: CASVPGQGVDNEQFF. The CDR3 coding sequence is TGTGCCAGTGTACCGGGACAGGGGGTCGACAATGAGCAGTTCTTC.